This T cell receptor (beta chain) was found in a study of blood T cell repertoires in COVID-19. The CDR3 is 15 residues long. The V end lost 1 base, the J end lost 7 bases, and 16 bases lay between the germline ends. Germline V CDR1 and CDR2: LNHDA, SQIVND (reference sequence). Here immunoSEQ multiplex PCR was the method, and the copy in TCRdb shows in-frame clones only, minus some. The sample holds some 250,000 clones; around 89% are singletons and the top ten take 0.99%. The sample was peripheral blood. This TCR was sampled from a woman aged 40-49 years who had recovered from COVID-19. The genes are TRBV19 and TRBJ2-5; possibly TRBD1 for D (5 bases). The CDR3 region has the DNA TGTGCCAGTAGTATAGGACAGCTCGGGTCGGGGACCCAGTACTTC. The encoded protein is CASSIGQLGSGTQYF.